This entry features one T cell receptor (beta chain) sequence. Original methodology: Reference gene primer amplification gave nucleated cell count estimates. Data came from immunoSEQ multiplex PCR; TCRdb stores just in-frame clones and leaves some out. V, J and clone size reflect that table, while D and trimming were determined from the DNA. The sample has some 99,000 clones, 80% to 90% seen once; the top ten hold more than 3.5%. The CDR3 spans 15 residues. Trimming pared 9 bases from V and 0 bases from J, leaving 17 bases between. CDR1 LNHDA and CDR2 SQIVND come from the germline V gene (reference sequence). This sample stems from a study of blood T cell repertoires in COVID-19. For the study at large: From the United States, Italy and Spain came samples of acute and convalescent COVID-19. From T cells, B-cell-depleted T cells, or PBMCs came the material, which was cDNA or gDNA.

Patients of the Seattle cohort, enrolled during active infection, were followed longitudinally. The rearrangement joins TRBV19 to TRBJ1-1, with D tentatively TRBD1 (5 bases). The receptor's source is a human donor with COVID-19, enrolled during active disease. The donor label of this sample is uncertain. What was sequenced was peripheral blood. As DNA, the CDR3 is TGTGCCAGCCCCCCCGCCCCAGGGATGAACACTGAAGCTTTCTTT. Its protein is CASPPAPGMNTEAFF.